The clone carrying this TCR beta chain was counted many times. The V gene's germline CDR1 is MDHEN and CDR2 SYDVKM. This CDR3 has 11 amino acids. Trimming stripped 6 bases from V and 3 bases from J, with 3 bases between. The data were obtained in a study of blood T cells in healthy people across ages. Study information: There was about one barcoded beta molecule captured by template switching per two T cells.

Then a second PCR, running about 6 to 12 cycles, was carried out with a sample-barcoded 5' primer and a J-beta primer mix. One entry per CDR3 protein results from TCRdb running MiXCR on the 5' RACE reads. This sample has some 940,000 distinct CDR3 sequences, with 29% found just once. The data were also submitted as part of a second study, on T cells of mothers and their children. From that study: At approximately 1.6 ug per 15 ul, all of the extracted RNA went into cDNA synthesis.

This chain connects TRBV28 to TRBJ2-1; D is uncertain. Sequenced material: blood. This sequence originates from a woman between 40 and 50 years old in good health. The CDR3 reads CASRGYNEQFF. CDR3 DNA sequence: TGTGCCAGCAGGGGCTACAATGAGCAGTTCTTC.